This entry lists 12 T cell receptor beta chains sequenced from one sample in a study of monozygotic twins with inflammatory bowel disease. Reprocessing the 5' RACE reads, TCRdb reports a single entry for every CDR3 protein and omits DNA. Its listing shows 400,000 to 500,000 distinct CDR3 sequences. The sequenced material came from blood. These receptors originate from a human donor with ulcerative colitis or Crohn's disease, or a healthy co-twin of an affected twin (not recorded which).

V and J are TRBV25-1 and TRBJ2-7; lacking DNA, the TRBD2 call made by TCRdb goes unchecked. The CDR3 runs 15 residues. CDR1 MGHDK and CDR2 SYGVNS come from the germline V gene. CDR3: CASSESGSSGYEQYF.

The chain couples TRBV29-1 to TRBJ2-7; TCRdb picks TRBD1, but there is no DNA to check that call. Germline loops: CDR1 SQVTM, CDR2 ANQGSEA. The CDR3 has 14 amino acids. This CDR3 reads CSVEDPQAGYEQYF.

The chain couples TRBV29-1 to TRBJ1-3; TCRdb selects TRBD1, and the lack of DNA leaves this call unchecked. Germline lookup yields CDR1 SQVTM and CDR2 ANQGSEA. This CDR3 contains 13 residues. CDR3 sequence reads: CSVRTADGNTIYF.

The chain uses TRBV20-1 and TRBJ2-7; TCRdb names TRBD2, which stays unverified in the absence of DNA. This CDR3 spans 13 amino acids. From germline, CDR1 is DFQATT and CDR2 SNEGSKA (reference sequence). This CDR3 reads CSASPAGSYEQYF.

The chain couples TRBV27 to TRBJ1-1. This CDR3 has 15 residues. Germline V lookup: CDR1 MNHEY, CDR2 SMNVEV (reference sequence). The CDR3 sequence is CASSLGTVPYTEAFF.

The CDR3 loop reads CASSLSREVNSPLHF. The rearrangement links TRBV7-2 to TRBJ1-6; TCRdb returns TRBD1, unconfirmable since there is no DNA. The CDR3 loop spans 15 amino acids. Germline V lookup: CDR1 SGHTA, CDR2 FQGNSA.

V is TRBV7-3 and J is TRBJ1-1; TCRdb calls TRBD1, which cannot be checked without DNA. Germline CDR1 and CDR2: SGHTA and FQGTGA. The CDR3 length is 13 residues. CDR3 region: CASGQGRDTEAFF.

V and J are TRBV19 and TRBJ2-1; TCRdb's D call, TRBD1, is unchecked because there is no DNA. This CDR3 contains 14 residues. Germline assignment: CDR1 LNHDA and CDR2 SQIVND (reference sequence). The CDR3 spells CASSWGGGYNEQFF.

The rearrangement links TRBV5-1 to TRBJ2-1; the TCRdb call, TRBD1, lacks DNA for checking. Germline CDR1 and CDR2: SGHRS and YFSETQ. The length of the CDR3 is 14 residues. The chain's CDR3 is CASSSGTPYNEQFF.

The chain joins TRBV9 to TRBJ2-5. Germline V CDR1 and CDR2: SGDLS, YYNGEE. The CDR3 is 15 amino acids. The CDR3 here is CASSVTVDTQETQYF.

The V and J genes are TRBV11-3 and TRBJ2-3; with no DNA, the TCRdb D assignment of TRBD1 cannot be verified. CDR3 length: 15 amino acids. In germline, CDR1 is SGHNT, CDR2 YENEEA. CDR3 in amino acids: CASSPSPTGGDTQYF.

The gene calls are TRBV9 and TRBJ2-1. This CDR3 spans 16 amino acids. The V gene's germline CDR1 is SGDLS and CDR2 YYNGEE. The CDR3 reads CASSVAIQLFHNEQFF.